Given below is one TCR beta chain in context. Its antigen is not known. The junction departs from germline at one end; a sequencing error may be responsible. The sample is drawn from a study of cytomegalovirus exposure and HLA in healthy donors. PCR used 60 Vbeta primers and 13 Jbeta primers. Using immunoSEQ multiplex PCR, the repertoire was profiled, and TCRdb retains in-frame clones only, with some absent. The sample contains roughly 67,000 clones, around 80% of which appear only once. Study observations and caveats: Fewer N-insertions than the roughly 670-donor mean were reportedly shown by an Asian-associated ancestry cluster in a later analysis. Overall, approximately 150 TCR beta chains were annotated as cytomegalovirus-associated.

CDR3 length equals 14 residues. Germline V gene lookup returns CDR1 SGHVS and CDR2 FQNEAQ. This rearrangement joins TRBV7-8 to TRBJ2-5; TRBD1 matches 8 bases. Sequences were obtained from PBMCs. This TCR derives from a man aged 35 to 55 in good health and CMV-seronegative. The CDR3 sequence is CASSLEPLQGVLHF. CDR3 nucleotide sequence: TGTGCCAGCAGCTTAGAGCCCCTACAGGGGGTACTTCACTTC.